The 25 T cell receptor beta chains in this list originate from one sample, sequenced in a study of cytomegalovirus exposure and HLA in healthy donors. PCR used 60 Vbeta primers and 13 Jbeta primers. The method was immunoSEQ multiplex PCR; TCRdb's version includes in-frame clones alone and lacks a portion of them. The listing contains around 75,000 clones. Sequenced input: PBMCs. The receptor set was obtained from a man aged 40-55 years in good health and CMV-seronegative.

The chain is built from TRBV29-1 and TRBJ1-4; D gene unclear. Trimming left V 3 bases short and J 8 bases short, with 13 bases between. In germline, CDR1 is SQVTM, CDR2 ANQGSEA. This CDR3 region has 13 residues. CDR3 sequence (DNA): TGCAGCGTTGAGAGGGAAAGAGGGGAAAAACTGTTTTTT. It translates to CSVERERGEKLFF.

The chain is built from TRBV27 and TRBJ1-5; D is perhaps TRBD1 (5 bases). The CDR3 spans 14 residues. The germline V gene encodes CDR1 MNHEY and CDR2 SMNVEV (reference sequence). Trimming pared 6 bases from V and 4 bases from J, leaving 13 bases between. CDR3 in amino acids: CASRPVGGNQPQHF. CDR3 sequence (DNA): TGTGCCAGCAGACCGGTGGGGGGAAATCAGCCCCAGCATTTT.

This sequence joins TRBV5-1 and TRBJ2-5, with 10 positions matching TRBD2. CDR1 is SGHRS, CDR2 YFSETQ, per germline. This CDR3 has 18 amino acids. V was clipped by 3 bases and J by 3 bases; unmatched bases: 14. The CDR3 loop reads CASSSASGGDPGKETQYF. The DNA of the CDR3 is TGCGCCAGCAGCTCGGCAAGCGGGGGGGACCCTGGTAAAGAGACCCAGTACTTC.

The CDR3: CASSWWDLQYNEQFF. The CDR3 region has the DNA TGCGCCAGCAGCTGGTGGGACTTACAATACAATGAGCAGTTCTTC. The chain combines TRBV5-1 with TRBJ2-1; the D gene is possibly TRBD2 (6 bases). Trimming stripped 3 bases from V and 4 bases from J, with 14 bases between. The CDR3 totals 15 residues. Germline V gives CDR1 SGHRS, CDR2 YFSETQ.

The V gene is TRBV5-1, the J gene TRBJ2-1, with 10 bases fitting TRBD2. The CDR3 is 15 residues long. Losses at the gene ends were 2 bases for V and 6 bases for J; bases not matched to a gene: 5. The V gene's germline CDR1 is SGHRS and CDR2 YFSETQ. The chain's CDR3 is CASSFPGLATNEQFF. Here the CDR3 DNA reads TGCGCCAGCAGCTTCCCGGGACTAGCGACCAATGAGCAGTTCTTC.

CDR3 residues: CASSYYPSSYNEQFF. Here the CDR3 DNA reads TGTGCCAGCAGCTACTACCCTAGCTCCTACAATGAGCAGTTCTTC. This sequence joins TRBV5-4 and TRBJ2-1; D gene ambiguous. V gave up 3 bases and J gave up 0 bases, with 10 bases separating them. The CDR3 length is 15 residues. Germline-derived CDR1 and CDR2 are SGHNT and YYREEE (reference sequence).

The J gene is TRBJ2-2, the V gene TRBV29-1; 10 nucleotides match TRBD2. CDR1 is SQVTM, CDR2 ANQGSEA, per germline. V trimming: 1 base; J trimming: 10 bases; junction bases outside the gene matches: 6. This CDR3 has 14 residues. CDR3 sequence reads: CSVEVASGGVELFF. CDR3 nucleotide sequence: TGCAGCGTTGAAGTTGCTAGCGGGGGTGTGGAGCTGTTTTTT.

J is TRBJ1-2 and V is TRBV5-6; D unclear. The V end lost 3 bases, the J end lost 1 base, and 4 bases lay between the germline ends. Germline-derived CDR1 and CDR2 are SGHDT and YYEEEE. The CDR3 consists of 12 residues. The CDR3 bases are TGTGCCAGCAGCTCCTTTAACTATGGCTACACCTTC. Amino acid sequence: CASSSFNYGYTF.

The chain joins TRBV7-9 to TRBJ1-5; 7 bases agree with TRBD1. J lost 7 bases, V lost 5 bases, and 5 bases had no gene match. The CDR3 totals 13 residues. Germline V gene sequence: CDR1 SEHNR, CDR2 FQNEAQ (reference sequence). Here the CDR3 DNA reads TGTGCCAGCAGCGCCACAGGGGACCAGCCCCAGCATTTT. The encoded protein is CASSATGDQPQHF. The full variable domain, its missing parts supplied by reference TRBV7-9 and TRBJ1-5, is DTGVSQNPRHKITKRGQNVTFRCDPISEHNRLYWYRQTLGQGPEFLTYFQNEAQLEKSRLLSDRFSAERPKGSFSTLEIQRTEQGDSAMYLCASSATGDQPQHFGDGTRLSIL.

The CDR3 protein is CASSLSWGAKGELFF. In DNA, the CDR3 is TGTGCCAGCAGTTTGTCCTGGGGCGCAAAGGGGGAGCTGTTTTTT. The rearrangement links TRBV6-5 to TRBJ2-2; a possible D gene is TRBD1 (5 bases). CDR1 is MNHEY, CDR2 SVGAGI, per germline. V lost 4 bases and J lost 8, with 17 bases in between. This CDR3 region has 15 residues.

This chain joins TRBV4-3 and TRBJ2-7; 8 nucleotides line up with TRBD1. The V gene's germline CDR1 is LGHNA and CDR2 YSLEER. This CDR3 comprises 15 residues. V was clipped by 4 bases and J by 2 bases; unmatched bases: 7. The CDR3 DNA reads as TGCGCCAGCAGCCGATCCGGGACAGGAGCCTACGAGCAGTACTTC. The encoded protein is CASSRSGTGAYEQYF.

CDR3 sequence: CAWSAGTGSNQPQHF. DNA of the CDR3: TGTGCCTGGAGTGCAGGGACAGGTTCCAATCAGCCCCAGCATTTT. The chain uses TRBV30 and TRBJ1-5, with 8 positions matching TRBD1. The germline gives CDR1 GTSNPN, CDR2 SVGIG (reference sequence). This CDR3 has 15 amino acids. J lost 3 bases, V lost 1 base, and 5 bases had no gene match.

The CDR3 coding sequence is TGTGCCAGCAGCTCGTTCCGGGGGAGCGCTGGGGATACGCAGTATTTT. Amino acid sequence: CASSSFRGSAGDTQYF. V and J are TRBV5-4 and TRBJ2-3, with D possibly matching TRBD2 (6 bases). This CDR3 contains 16 residues. From germline, CDR1 is SGHNT and CDR2 YYREEE (reference sequence). V was clipped by 3 bases and J by 6 bases, with 20 bases between them.

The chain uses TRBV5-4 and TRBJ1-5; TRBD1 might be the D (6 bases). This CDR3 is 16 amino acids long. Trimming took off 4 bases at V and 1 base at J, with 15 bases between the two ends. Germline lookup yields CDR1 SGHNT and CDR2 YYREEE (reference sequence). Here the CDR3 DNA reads TGTGCCAGCAGCCCGGGACATCCTGGGAGCAATCAGCCCCAGCATTTT. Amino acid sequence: CASSPGHPGSNQPQHF.

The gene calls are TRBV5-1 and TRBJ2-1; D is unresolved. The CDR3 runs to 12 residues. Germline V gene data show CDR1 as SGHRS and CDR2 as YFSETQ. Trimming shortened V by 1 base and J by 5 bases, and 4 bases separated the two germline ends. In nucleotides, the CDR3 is TGCGCCAGCAGCTTGACTGACAATGAGCAGTTCTTC. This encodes CASSLTDNEQFF.

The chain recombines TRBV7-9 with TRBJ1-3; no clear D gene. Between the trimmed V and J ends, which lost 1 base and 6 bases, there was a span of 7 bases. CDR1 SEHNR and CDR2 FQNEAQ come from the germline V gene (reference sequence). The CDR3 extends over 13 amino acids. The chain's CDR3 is CASSLGRPNTIYF. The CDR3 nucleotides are TGTGCCAGCAGCTTAGGTCGTCCAAACACCATATATTTT.

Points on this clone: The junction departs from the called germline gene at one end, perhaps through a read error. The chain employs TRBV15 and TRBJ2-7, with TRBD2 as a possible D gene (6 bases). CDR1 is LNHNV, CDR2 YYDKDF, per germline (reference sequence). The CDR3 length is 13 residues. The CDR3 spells CAASRGRDWEQYF. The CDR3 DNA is TGTGCCGCCAGCAGAGGAAGGGACTGGGAGCAGTACTTC.

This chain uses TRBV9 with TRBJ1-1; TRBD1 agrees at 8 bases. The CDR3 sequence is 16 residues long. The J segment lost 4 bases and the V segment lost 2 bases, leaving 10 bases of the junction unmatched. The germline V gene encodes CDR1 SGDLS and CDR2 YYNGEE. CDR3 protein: CASSVRPGGAGTEAFF. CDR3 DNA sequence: TGTGCCAGCAGCGTTAGACCAGGGGGCGCGGGCACTGAAGCTTTCTTT.

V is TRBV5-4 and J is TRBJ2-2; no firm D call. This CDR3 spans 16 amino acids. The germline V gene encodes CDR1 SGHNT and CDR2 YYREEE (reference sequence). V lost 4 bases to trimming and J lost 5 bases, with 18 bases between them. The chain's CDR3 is CASSMTYTLGTGELFF. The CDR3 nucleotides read TGTGCCAGCAGCATGACTTATACCCTCGGGACCGGGGAGCTGTTTTTT. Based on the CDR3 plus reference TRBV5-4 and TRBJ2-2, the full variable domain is ETGVTQSPTHLIKTRGQQVTLRCSSQSGHNTVSWYQQALGQGPQFIFQYYREEENGRGNFPPRFSGLQFPNYSSELNVNALELDDSALYLCASSMTYTLGTGELFFGEGSRLTVL.

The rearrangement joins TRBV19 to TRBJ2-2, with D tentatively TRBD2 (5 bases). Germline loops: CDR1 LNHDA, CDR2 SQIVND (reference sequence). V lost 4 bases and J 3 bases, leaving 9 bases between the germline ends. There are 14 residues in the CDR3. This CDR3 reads CASSTVLDTGELFF. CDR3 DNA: TGTGCCAGTAGTACCGTACTAGACACCGGGGAGCTGTTTTTT.

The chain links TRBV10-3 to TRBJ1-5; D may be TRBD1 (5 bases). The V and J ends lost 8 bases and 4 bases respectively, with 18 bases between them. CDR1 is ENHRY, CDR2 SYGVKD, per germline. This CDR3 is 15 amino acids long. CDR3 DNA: TGTGCCATCGGGGCCACACACGATACAAATCAGCCCCAGCATTTT. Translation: CAIGATHDTNQPQHF.

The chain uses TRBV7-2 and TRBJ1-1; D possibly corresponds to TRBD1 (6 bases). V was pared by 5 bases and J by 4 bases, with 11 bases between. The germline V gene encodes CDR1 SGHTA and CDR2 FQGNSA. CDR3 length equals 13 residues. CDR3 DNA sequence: TGTGCCAGCAGCGTAACAGGGAGCACTGAAGCTTTCTTT. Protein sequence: CASSVTGSTEAFF.

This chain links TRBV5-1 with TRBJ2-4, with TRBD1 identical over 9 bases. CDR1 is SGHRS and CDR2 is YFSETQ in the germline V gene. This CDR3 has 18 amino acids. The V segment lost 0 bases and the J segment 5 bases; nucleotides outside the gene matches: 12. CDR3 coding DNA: TGCGCCAGCAGCTTGGGGACAGGGGTCTCAAGGGCCGAAAACATTCAGTACTTC. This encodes CASSLGTGVSRAENIQYF.

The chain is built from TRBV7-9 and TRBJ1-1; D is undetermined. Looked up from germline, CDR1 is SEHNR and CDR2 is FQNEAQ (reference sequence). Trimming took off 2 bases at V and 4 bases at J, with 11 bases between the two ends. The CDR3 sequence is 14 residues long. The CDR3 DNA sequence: TGTGCCAGCAGCTTAACCCAGGAGGTCACTGAAGCTTTCTTT. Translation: CASSLTQEVTEAFF.

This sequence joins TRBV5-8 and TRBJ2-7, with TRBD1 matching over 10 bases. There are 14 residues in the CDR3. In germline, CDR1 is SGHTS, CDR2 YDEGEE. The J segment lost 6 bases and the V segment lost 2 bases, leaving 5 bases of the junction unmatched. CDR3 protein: CASSFHGTGAEQYF. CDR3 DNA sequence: TGTGCCAGCAGCTTCCATGGGACAGGGGCCGAGCAGTACTTC. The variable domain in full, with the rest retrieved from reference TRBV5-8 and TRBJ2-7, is EAGVTQSPTHLIKTRGQQATLRCSPISGHTSVYWYQQALGLGLQFLLWYDEGEERNRGNFPPRFSGRQFPNYSSELNVNALELEDSALYLCASSFHGTGAEQYFGPGTRLTVT.